A selection of T cell receptor beta chains follows, all from one sample in a study of cytomegalovirus exposure and HLA in healthy donors. Repertoires were generated with immunoSEQ multiplex PCR, while TCRdb's copy carries only in-frame clones and drops some. This sample has around 120,000 clones; approximately 78% occur once, and the top ten carry 6% to 8%. Sequenced: PBMCs. The receptor set was obtained from a woman aged 40 to 50 in good health and CMV-seronegative. Both conserved end residues are part of each CDR3. A D gene is named only where the DNA matches it firmly. The size entry is marked missing in some rows and otherwise reads once, few, many or a size class.

cdr3_length,d_call,j_call,v_call,clone_size,cdr3_nt,cdr3_aa
14,.,TRBJ2-1,TRBV27,.,TGTGCCAGCAGTTATGGGGCCTCGTTTGCGGAGCAGTTCTTC,CASSYGASFAEQFF
13,TRBD1,TRBJ1-2,TRBV6-5,.,TGTGCCAGCAGTAGGGACAGAAACTATGGCTACACCTTC,CASSRDRNYGYTF
15,TRBD1,TRBJ1-2,TRBV27,.,TGTGCCAGAGCTGTGGGGGACAGCCTACACTATGGCTACACCTTC,CARAVGDSLHYGYTF
15,TRBD1,TRBJ1-1,TRBV7-3,.,TGTGCCAGCAGCGAGGGACAGGGGATGAACACTGAAGCTTTCTTT,CASSEGQGMNTEAFF
17,.,TRBJ1-2,TRBV6-1,few,TGTGCCAGCAGTGAAGAAGTGGCAGGGCCTTCTAACTATGGCTACACCTTC,CASSEEVAGPSNYGYTF
18,TRBD2,TRBJ2-3,TRBV10-3,.,TGTGCCATCAGTGAGTCACCTAGCGGGAGTTCTAGCACAGATACGCAGTATTTT,CAISESPSGSSSTDTQYF
16,TRBD1,TRBJ2-3,TRBV28,.,TGTGCCAGCAGTACCTGGACAGGGGGGCACACAGATACGCAGTATTTT,CASSTWTGGHTDTQYF
14,.,TRBJ2-1,TRBV13,.,TGTGCCAGCAGCCCTAGCTGGAGAGGGAATGAGCAGTTCTTC,CASSPSWRGNEQFF
15,.,TRBJ2-7,TRBV28,.,TGTGCCAGCAGTTTAGGAACAGGGCCGGTAAGGGGGCAGTACTTC,CASSLGTGPVRGQYF
13,.,TRBJ2-7,TRBV29-1,.,TGCAGCGTTAGAGAACAGATCACCTACGAGCAGTACTTC,CSVREQITYEQYF
14,.,TRBJ2-5,TRBV25-1,.,TGTGCCAGCAGTGAAGGTTCTAGATCTGAGACCCAGTACTTC,CASSEGSRSETQYF
14,.,TRBJ1-1,TRBV28,.,TGTGCCAGTACTTCGCCAGGGGCCTTAACTGAAGCTTTCTTT,CASTSPGALTEAFF
14,.,TRBJ2-2,TRBV25-1,.,TGTGCCAGCAGTGCCGTCCCGGGCACCGGGGAGCTGTTTTTT,CASSAVPGTGELFF
13,.,TRBJ1-2,TRBV4-2,.,TGTGCCAGCAGCCAAGATCCGGGGAGAGGCTACACCTTC,CASSQDPGRGYTF
13,.,TRBJ1-1,TRBV7-2,.,TGTGCCAGCAGCGGCCCCAGGTATACTGAAGCTTTCTTT,CASSGPRYTEAFF
13,.,TRBJ2-1,TRBV6-4,.,TGTGCCAGCAGTGACGACGGGAGCAATGAGCAGTTCTTC,CASSDDGSNEQFF
14,TRBD1,TRBJ1-4,TRBV5-6,.,TGTGCCAACCAAACGAACAGGGGCGGTGAAAAACTGTTTTTT,CANQTNRGGEKLFF
16,.,TRBJ2-2,TRBV18,few,TGTGCCAGCTCACCACCTGGGGACTTCTCCACCGGGGAGCTGTTTTTT,CASSPPGDFSTGELFF
16,TRBD1,TRBJ1-2,TRBV6-6,.,TGTGCCAGCAGGCTTACCTGGGACAGCCATTCCTATGGCTACACCTTC,CASRLTWDSHSYGYTF
12,.,TRBJ2-7,TRBV25-1,.,TGTGCCAGCTCTCTACAGGGTCACGAGCAGTACTTC,CASSLQGHEQYF
16,TRBD1,TRBJ2-7,TRBV18,.,TGTGCCAGCTCCCTGGGAACAGGGGGGTTTTTGCACGAGCAGTACTTC,CASSLGTGGFLHEQYF
13,.,TRBJ1-2,TRBV6-1,.,TGTGCCAGCAGACAGGGTTACAGCTATGGCTACACCTTC,CASRQGYSYGYTF
14,.,TRBJ2-1,TRBV19,.,TGTGCCAGTAGATCGGACTCTTGGAACAATGAGCAGTTCTTC,CASRSDSWNNEQFF
16,TRBD1,TRBJ2-5,TRBV28,few,TGTGCCAGCAGCCCAACAGGGGGCTGGTACCAAGAGACCCAGTACTTC,CASSPTGGWYQETQYF
14,.,TRBJ1-2,TRBV28,.,TGTGCCAGCAGTTTAATCTCAGTTAACTATGGCTACACCTTC,CASSLISVNYGYTF
13,.,TRBJ1-1,TRBV10-3,.,TGTGCCATCAGGAATATCGGGGACACTGAAGCTTTCTTT,CAIRNIGDTEAFF
16,.,TRBJ1-4,TRBV28,.,TGTGCCAGCAGTTTAGTGGGGCATGCAACTAATGAAAAACTGTTTTTT,CASSLVGHATNEKLFF
18,.,TRBJ2-1,TRBV2,few,TGTGCCAGCAGTGACTTGGGAATTAGCGGTAACTCCTACAATGAGCAGTTCTTC,CASSDLGISGNSYNEQFF
16,TRBD1,TRBJ1-1,TRBV28,.,TGTGCCAGCAGTGAACACCCGGGACAGGGGAACACTGAAGCTTTCTTT,CASSEHPGQGNTEAFF
14,TRBD1,TRBJ1-1,TRBV2,.,TGTGCCAGCAGTCCGGGACAGGGGAACACTGAAGCTTTCTTT,CASSPGQGNTEAFF
16,TRBD2,TRBJ2-5,TRBV5-1,.,TGCGCCAGCAGCTTGGGCCTACTAGCGGGAGAAGAGACCCAGTACTTC,CASSLGLLAGEETQYF
15,.,TRBJ2-7,TRBV5-1,.,TGCGCCAGCAGCTTGGCCCCGGACAGTTCCTACGAGCAGTACTTC,CASSLAPDSSYEQYF
13,TRBD2,TRBJ2-1,TRBV7-2,once,TGTGCCAGTCTAGCGGGAGGAGGGAATGAGCAGTTCTTC,CASLAGGGNEQFF
19,.,TRBJ2-7,TRBV11-2,.,TGTGCCAGCAGCCGTGTAGGAGAAACTTTTCTTCAACCACTTTACGAGCAGTACTTC,CASSRVGETFLQPLYEQYF
15,TRBD2,TRBJ2-3,TRBV7-9,once,TGTGCCAGCAGCATCGGGACTAGCGGGAGGGATACGCAGTATTTT,CASSIGTSGRDTQYF
13,.,TRBJ2-4,TRBV11-3,.,TGTGCCAGCAGCGCGCGGGACAGCTACAGTCAGTACTTC,CASSARDSYSQYF
15,.,TRBJ1-3,TRBV7-2,.,TGTGCCAGCAGCTTAGGGTCAACAGCAGAGTCCCCCATATATTTT,CASSLGSTAESPIYF
14,.,TRBJ1-2,TRBV5-6,.,TGTGCCAGCAGCTTGGAACACCTGAACTATGGCTACACCTTC,CASSLEHLNYGYTF
13,.,TRBJ1-4,TRBV28,.,TGTGCCAGCCTCGACAGACTTAATGAAAAACTGTTTTTT,CASLDRLNEKLFF
14,TRBD1,TRBJ1-2,TRBV7-2,.,TGTGCCAGCAGCTCGGGACAGGGGGGATATGGCTACACCTTC,CASSSGQGGYGYTF
15,TRBD2,TRBJ2-7,TRBV10-3,.,TGTGCCATCCGGACTAGCGGGAGCCTGGGGAACGAGCAGTACTTC,CAIRTSGSLGNEQYF
17,.,TRBJ2-7,TRBV5-4,.,TGTGCCAGCAGCTTGGAAGGTTTCGGGGTAACGGGCTACGAGCAGTACTTC,CASSLEGFGVTGYEQYF
15,.,TRBJ2-1,TRBV18,.,TGTGCCAGCTCACCACAGTACAGGGCGGACAATGAGCAGTTCTTC,CASSPQYRADNEQFF
13,.,TRBJ2-5,TRBV7-3,.,TGTGCCAGCAGCGGAGGACAGACAGAGACCCAGTACTTC,CASSGGQTETQYF